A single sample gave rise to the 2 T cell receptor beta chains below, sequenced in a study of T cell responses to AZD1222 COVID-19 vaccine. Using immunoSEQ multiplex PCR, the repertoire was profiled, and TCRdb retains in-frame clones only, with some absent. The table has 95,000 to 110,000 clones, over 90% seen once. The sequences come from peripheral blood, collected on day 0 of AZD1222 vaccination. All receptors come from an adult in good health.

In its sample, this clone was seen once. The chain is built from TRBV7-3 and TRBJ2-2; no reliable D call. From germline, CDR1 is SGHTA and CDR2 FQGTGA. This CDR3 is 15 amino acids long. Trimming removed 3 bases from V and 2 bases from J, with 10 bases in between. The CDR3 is CASSFAGQNTGELFF. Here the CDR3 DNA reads TGTGCCAGCAGCTTCGCCGGGCAAAACACCGGGGAGCTGTTTTTT.

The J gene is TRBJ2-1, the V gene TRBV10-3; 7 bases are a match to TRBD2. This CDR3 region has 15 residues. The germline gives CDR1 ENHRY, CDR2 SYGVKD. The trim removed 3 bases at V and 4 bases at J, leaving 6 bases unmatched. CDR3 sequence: CAISDTSAQYNEQFF. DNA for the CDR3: TGTGCCATCAGTGATACTAGCGCCCAATACAATGAGCAGTTCTTC.